These 8 T cell receptor beta chains were sequenced from one sample in a study of human thymus T cells. Thymus tissue was removed during corrective cardiac surgery. The assay was immunoSEQ multiplex PCR, and TCRdb's table has in-frame clones only and misses some. The table has roughly 86,000 clones, nearly 98% seen once. Sequences were obtained from thymus tissue. These receptor sequences come from a boy in the first two years of life with a congenital heart defect but otherwise immunologically healthy.

This chain connects TRBV5-6 to TRBJ2-7; D might be TRBD1 or TRBD2, each matching 5 bases. Trimming removed 3 bases from V and 0 bases from J, with 16 bases in between. The CDR3 spans 16 residues. Looked up from germline, CDR1 is SGHDT and CDR2 is YYEEEE. The CDR3: CASSWGRDVVSYEQYF. The DNA of the CDR3 is TGTGCCAGCAGCTGGGGTCGGGACGTAGTCTCCTACGAGCAGTACTTC.

This rearrangement joins TRBV7-2 to TRBJ1-2; D is ambiguous. The CDR3 length is 17 residues. V was trimmed by 1 base and J by 1 base, leaving 16 bases between them. Germline values: CDR1 SGHTA, CDR2 FQGNSA. This chain's CDR3 is CASSLGTRDDFNYGYTF. CDR3 bases: TGTGCCAGCAGCTTAGGGACGAGGGATGACTTTAACTATGGCTACACCTTC.

The chain links TRBV15 to TRBJ1-1, with D unclear. The CDR3 length is 13 residues. V shed 4 bases and J shed 4 bases, with 10 bases lying between them. Per the germline V gene, CDR1 is LNHNV and CDR2 is YYDKDF (reference sequence). The CDR3 loop reads CATSMDVGTEAFF. In DNA, the CDR3 is TGTGCCACCAGCATGGACGTTGGCACTGAAGCTTTCTTT.

V is TRBV6-5 and J is TRBJ1-2, with no clear D. Germline V gives CDR1 MNHEY, CDR2 SVGAGI. V was pared by 6 bases and J by 8 bases, with 10 bases between. The CDR3 spans 11 residues. CDR3 sequence: CASRLLGGYTF. DNA of the CDR3: TGTGCCAGCAGATTGTTGGGGGGCTACACCTTC.

The chain has TRBV5-1 and TRBJ2-7, with D possibly matching TRBD1 (5 bases). The V end lost 4 bases, the J end lost 9 bases, and 14 bases lay between the germline ends. Germline V lookup: CDR1 SGHRS, CDR2 YFSETQ. This CDR3 spans 12 amino acids. CDR3: CASSRTGKGQYF. As DNA, the CDR3 is TGCGCCAGCAGCCGAACAGGTAAAGGGCAGTACTTC.

V is TRBV5-1 and J is TRBJ1-3; 7 bases map to TRBD1. Germline V gene data show CDR1 as SGHRS and CDR2 as YFSETQ. Unmatched junction bases numbered 4, after V lost 4 bases and J lost 3 bases. This CDR3 is built from 14 residues. CDR3 loop: CASSLRDSGNTIYF. Here the CDR3 DNA reads TGCGCCAGCAGCCTTCGGGACAGTGGAAACACCATATATTTT.

The chain links TRBV6-6 to TRBJ2-3; D unclear. Germline CDR1 and CDR2: MNHNY and SVGAGI (reference sequence). This CDR3 has 12 amino acids. V was pared by 1 base and J by 8 bases, with 7 bases between. CDR3 loop: CASSYWIGTQYF. Here the CDR3 DNA reads TGTGCCAGCAGTTACTGGATTGGTACGCAGTATTTT.

This chain uses TRBV4-2 with TRBJ2-2, with 10 nucleotides matching TRBD1. The CDR3 has 16 amino acids. The V gene end was trimmed by 3 bases and the J gene end by 0 bases; junction bases not matched to a gene: 1. Germline CDR1 and CDR2: LGHNA and YNFKEQ. The CDR3 DNA reads as TGTGCCAGCAGCCACGGACAGGGGGCGAACACCGGGGAGCTGTTTTTT. Protein product: CASSHGQGANTGELFF.